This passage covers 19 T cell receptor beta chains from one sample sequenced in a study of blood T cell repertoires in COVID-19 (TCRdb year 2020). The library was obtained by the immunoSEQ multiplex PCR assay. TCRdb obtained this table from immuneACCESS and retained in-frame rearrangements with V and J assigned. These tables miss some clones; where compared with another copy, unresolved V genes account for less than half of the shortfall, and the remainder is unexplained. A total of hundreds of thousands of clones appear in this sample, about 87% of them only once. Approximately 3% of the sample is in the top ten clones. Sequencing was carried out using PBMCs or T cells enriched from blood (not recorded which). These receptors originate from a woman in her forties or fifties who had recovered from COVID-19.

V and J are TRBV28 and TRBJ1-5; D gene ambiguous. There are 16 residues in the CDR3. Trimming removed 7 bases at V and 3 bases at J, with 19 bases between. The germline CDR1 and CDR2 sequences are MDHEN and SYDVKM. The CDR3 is CASKEGTTGFNQPQHF. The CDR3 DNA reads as TGTGCCAGCAAGGAGGGAACGACCGGTTTCAATCAGCCCCAGCATTTT.

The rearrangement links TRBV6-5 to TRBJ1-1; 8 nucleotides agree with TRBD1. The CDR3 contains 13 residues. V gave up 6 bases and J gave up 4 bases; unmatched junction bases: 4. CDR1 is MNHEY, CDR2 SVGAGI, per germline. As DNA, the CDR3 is TGTGCCAGCAGAATCGACAGGGGCACTGAAGCTTTCTTT. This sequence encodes CASRIDRGTEAFF.

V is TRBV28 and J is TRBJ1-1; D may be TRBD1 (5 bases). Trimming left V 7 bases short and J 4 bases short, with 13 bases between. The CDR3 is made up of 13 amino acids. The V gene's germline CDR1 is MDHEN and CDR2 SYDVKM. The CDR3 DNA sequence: TGTGCCAGCAACACCGGGGGGGGCACTGAAGCTTTCTTT. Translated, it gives CASNTGGGTEAFF.

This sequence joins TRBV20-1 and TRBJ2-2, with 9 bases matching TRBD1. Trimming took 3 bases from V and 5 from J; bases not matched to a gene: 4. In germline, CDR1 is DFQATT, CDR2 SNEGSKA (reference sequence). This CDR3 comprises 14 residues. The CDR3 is CSASSGQGTGELFF. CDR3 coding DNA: TGCAGTGCTAGTTCGGGACAGGGTACCGGGGAGCTGTTTTTT.

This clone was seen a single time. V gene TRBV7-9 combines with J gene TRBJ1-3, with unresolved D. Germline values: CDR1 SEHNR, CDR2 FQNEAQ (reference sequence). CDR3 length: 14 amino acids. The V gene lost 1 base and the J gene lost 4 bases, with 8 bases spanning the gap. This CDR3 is CASSLGTLGNTIYF. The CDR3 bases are TGTGCCAGCAGCTTAGGGACTCTCGGAAACACCATATATTTT.

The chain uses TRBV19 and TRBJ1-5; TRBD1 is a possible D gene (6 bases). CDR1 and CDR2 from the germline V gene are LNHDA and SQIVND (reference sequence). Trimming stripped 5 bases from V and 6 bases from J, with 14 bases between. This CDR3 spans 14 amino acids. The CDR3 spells CASSEVTGFQPQHF. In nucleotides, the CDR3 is TGTGCCAGTAGTGAGGTCACAGGGTTTCAGCCCCAGCATTTT.

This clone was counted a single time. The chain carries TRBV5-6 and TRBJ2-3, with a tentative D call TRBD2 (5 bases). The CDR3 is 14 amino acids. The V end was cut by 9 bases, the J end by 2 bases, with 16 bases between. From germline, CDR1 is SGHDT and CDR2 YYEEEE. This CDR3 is CATTSAVLTDTQYF. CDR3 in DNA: TGTGCCACTACATCAGCGGTCCTCACAGATACGCAGTATTTT.

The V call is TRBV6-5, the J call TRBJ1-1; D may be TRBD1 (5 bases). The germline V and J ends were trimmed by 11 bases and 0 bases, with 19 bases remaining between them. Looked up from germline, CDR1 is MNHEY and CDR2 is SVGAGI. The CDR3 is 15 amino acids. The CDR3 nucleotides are TGTGCCGCCGCACCCCCGGGACTCCTGAACACTGAAGCTTTCTTT. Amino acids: CAAAPPGLLNTEAFF.

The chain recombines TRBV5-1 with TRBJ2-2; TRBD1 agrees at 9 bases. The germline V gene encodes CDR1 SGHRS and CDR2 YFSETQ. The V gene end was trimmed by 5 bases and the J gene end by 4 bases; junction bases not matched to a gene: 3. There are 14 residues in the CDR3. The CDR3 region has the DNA TGCGCCAGCAGTAAGGACAGGGGCACCGGGGAGCTGTTTTTT. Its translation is CASSKDRGTGELFF.

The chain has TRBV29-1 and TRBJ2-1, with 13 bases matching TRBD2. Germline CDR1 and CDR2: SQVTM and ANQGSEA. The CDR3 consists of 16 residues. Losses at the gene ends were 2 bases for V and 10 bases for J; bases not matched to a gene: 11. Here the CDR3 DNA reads TGCAGCGTTGAAAGGCCGGGACTAGCGGGACCAAGGGAGCAGTTCTTC. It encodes CSVERPGLAGPREQFF.

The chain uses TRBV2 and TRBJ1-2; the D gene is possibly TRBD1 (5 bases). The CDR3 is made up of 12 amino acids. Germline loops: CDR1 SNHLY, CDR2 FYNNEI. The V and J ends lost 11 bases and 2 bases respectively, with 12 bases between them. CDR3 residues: CAFGGGNYGYTF. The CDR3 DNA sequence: TGTGCCTTCGGCGGGGGGAACTATGGCTACACCTTC. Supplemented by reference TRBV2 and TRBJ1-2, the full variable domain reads EPEVTQTPSHQVTQMGQEVILRCVPISNHLYFYWYRQILGQKVEFLVSFYNNEISEKSEIFDDQFSVERPDGSNFTLKIRSTKLEDSAMYFCAFGGGNYGYTFGSGTRLTVV.

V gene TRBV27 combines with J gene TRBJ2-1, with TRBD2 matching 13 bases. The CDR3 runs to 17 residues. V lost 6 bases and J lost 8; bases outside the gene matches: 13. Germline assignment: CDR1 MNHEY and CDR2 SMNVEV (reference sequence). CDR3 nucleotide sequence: TGTGCCAGCAGGCGATCCTGGACTAGCGGGAGCATCGATGAGCAGTTCTTC. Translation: CASRRSWTSGSIDEQFF.

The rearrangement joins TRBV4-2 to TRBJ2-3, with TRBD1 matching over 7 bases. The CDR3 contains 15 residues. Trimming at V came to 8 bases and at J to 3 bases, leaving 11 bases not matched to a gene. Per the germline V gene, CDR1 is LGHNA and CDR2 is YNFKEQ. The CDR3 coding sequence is TGTGCCAGCGCCGATGGGACAGCTAATACAGATACGCAGTATTTT. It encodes CASADGTANTDTQYF.

The CDR3 DNA sequence: TGCAGCGTTCGGGCGGGTAGAAACACAGATACGCAGTATTTT. It translates to CSVRAGRNTDTQYF. The chain recombines TRBV29-1 with TRBJ2-3; weak D call: TRBD2 (5 bases). The CDR3 is 14 amino acids. Germline lookup yields CDR1 SQVTM and CDR2 ANQGSEA. The V and J ends lost 5 bases and 2 bases respectively, with 14 bases between them.

For the CDR3, the DNA is TGTGCCAGCAGTGAAGCCATGGGACAATCGGGCTATGGCTACACCTTC. Protein sequence: CASSEAMGQSGYGYTF. The chain couples TRBV6-1 to TRBJ1-2; a possible D gene is TRBD1 (6 bases). Germline V lookup: CDR1 MNHNS, CDR2 SASEGT. There are 16 residues in the CDR3. Trimming removed 0 bases from V and 4 bases from J, with 15 bases in between.

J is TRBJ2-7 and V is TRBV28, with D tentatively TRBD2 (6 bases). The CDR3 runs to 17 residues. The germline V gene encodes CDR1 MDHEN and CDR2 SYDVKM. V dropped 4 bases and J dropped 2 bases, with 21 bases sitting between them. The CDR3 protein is CASSSDLPRTGAYEQYF. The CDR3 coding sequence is TGTGCCAGCAGTTCAGATCTCCCCCGGACGGGAGCCTACGAGCAGTACTTC.

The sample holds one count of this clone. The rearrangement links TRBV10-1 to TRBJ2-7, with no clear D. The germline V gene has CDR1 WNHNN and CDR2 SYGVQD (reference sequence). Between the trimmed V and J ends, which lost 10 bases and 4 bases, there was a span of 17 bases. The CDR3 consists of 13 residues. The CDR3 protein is CATPPEERYEQYF. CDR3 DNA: TGCGCCACCCCCCCTGAGGAACGGTACGAGCAGTACTTC.

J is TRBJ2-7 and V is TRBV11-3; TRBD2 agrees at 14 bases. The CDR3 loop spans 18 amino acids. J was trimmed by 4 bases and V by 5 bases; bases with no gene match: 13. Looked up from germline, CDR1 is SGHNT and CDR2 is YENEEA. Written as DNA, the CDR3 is TGTGCCAGCAGCACAGACGGACTAGCGGGAGGACATCCTTACGAGCAGTACTTC. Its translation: CASSTDGLAGGHPYEQYF. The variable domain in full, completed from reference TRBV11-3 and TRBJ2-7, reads EAGVVQSPRYKIIEKKQPVAFWCNPISGHNTLYWYLQNLGQGPELLIRYENEEAVDDSQLPKDRFSAERLKGVDSTLKIQPAELGDSAVYLCASSTDGLAGGHPYEQYFGPGTRLTVT.

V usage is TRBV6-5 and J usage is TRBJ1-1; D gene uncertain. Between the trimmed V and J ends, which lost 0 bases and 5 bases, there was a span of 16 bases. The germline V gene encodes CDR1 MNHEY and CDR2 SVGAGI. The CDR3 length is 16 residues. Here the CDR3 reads CASSYSPPPVATEAFF. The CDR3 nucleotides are TGTGCCAGCAGTTACTCCCCGCCGCCGGTTGCGACTGAAGCTTTCTTT.